This paragraph covers one T cell receptor (beta chain) sequence. Antigen: not known. Using immunoSEQ multiplex PCR, the repertoire was profiled, and TCRdb retains in-frame clones only, with some absent. The sample lists 25,000 to 35,000 clones; approximately 90% were seen once. The length of the CDR3 is 13 residues. With 3 bases removed from V and 1 base from J, the gap between germline ends came to 8 bases. Germline CDR1 reads SGHNT; CDR2 reads YYREEE (reference sequence). This entry belongs to a study of OX40 agonist ivuxolimab in advanced cancers. Regarding the study as a whole: The CD4+ and CD8+ T cells in the blood had expanded clonally by week 6 at 0.1 to 3.0 mg/kg.

The clonotype comes from an adult with an advanced solid tumor such as melanoma, head and neck, liver or kidney cancer. The chain has TRBV5-4 and TRBJ2-7, with a tentative D call TRBD1 (6 bases). The source material was CD4+ or CD8+ T cells sorted from blood, sampled in a trial of the OX40 agonist ivuxolimab. The CDR3 DNA reads as TGTGCCAGCAGCTGGGACATTTCCTACGAGCAGTACTTC. Encoded protein: CASSWDISYEQYF. The full variable domain, its missing parts supplied by reference TRBV5-4 and TRBJ2-7, is ETGVTQSPTHLIKTRGQQVTLRCSSQSGHNTVSWYQQALGQGPQFIFQYYREEENGRGNFPPRFSGLQFPNYSSELNVNALELDDSALYLCASSWDISYEQYFGPGTRLTVT.